This T cell receptor beta chain appears in the sequencing data of a study of shared clonotypes between healthy human individuals. CDR1 and CDR2 from the germline V gene are LNHDA and SQIVND (reference sequence). This CDR3 region has 14 residues. Deletions cut 7 bases from V and 1 base from J, with 11 bases between. TCRdb keeps only in-frame clones here, not all; method: immunoSEQ multiplex PCR. This repertoire shows 2,500,000 or so clones, around 94% found once; its top ten account for under 0.15%. This TCR came from a man in his late teens or twenties in good health. This chain uses TRBV19 with TRBJ1-5; D uncertain. Sequencing was performed on naive CD4+ T cells sorted from blood. Subset here: CD45RA+ positively selected. In DNA, the CDR3 is TGTGCCAGTAAATTACAGACAAGCAATCAGCCCCAGCATTTT. This gives the protein CASKLQTSNQPQHF.